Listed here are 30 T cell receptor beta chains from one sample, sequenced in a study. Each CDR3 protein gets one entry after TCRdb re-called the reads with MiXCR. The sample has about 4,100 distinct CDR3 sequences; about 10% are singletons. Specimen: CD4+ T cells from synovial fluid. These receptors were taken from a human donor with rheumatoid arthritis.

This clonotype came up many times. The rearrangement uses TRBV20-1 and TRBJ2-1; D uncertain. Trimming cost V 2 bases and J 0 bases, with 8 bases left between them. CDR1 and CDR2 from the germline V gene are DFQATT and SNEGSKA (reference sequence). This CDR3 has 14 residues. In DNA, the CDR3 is TGCAGTGCTAGACCCGGTCTCTCCTACAATGAGCAGTTCTTC. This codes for CSARPGLSYNEQFF.

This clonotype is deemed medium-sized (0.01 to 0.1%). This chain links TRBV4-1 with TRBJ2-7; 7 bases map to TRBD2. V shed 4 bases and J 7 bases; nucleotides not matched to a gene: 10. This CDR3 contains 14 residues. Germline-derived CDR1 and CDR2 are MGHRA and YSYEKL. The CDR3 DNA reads TGCGCCAGCAGCCGCAACGCGGGAGACGAGGAGCAGTACTTC. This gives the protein CASSRNAGDEEQYF.

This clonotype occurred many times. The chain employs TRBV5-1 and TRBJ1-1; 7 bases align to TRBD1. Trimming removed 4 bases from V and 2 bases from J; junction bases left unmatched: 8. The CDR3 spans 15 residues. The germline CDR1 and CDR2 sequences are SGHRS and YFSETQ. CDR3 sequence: CASSPRQGINTEAFF. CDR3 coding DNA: TGCGCCAGCAGCCCACGACAGGGTATTAACACTGAAGCTTTCTTT.

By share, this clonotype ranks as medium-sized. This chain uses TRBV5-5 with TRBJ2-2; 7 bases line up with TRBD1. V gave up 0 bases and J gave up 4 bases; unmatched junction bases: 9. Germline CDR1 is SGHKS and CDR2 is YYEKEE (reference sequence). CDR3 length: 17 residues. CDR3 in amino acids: CASSLGPQGVVTGELFF. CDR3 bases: TGTGCCAGCAGCTTGGGCCCCCAGGGGGTGGTCACCGGGGAGCTGTTTTTT.

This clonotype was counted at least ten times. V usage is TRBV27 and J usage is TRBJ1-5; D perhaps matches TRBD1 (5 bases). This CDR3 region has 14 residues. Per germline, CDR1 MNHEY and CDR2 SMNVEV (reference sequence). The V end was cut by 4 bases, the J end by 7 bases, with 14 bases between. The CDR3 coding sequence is TGTGCCAGCAGTTCGCAGGGTCAAGAACAGCCCCAGCATTTT. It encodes CASSSQGQEQPQHF.

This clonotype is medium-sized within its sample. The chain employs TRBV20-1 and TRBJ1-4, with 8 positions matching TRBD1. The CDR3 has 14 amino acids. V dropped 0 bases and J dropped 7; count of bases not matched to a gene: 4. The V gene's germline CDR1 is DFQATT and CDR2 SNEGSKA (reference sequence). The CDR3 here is CSARDLQGVEKLFF. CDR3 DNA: TGCAGTGCTAGAGATCTACAGGGGGTTGAAAAACTGTTTTTT.

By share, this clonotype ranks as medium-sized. CDR3 sequence reads: CASSQVWTDNEQFF. CDR3 bases: TGTGCCAGCAGCCAGGTATGGACGGACAATGAGCAGTTCTTC. The rearrangement joins TRBV4-2 to TRBJ2-1; no clear D. The V and J ends lost 3 bases and 5 bases respectively, with 11 bases between them. Germline lookup yields CDR1 LGHNA and CDR2 YNFKEQ. There are 14 residues in the CDR3.

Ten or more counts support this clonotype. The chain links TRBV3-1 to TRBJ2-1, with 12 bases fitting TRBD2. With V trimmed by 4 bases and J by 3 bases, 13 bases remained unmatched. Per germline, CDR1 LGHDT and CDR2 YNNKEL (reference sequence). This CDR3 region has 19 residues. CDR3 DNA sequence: TGTGCCAGCAGCCGACTGCCGGGGACTAGCGGGCTGGTCTACAATGAGCAGTTCTTC. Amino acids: CASSRLPGTSGLVYNEQFF.

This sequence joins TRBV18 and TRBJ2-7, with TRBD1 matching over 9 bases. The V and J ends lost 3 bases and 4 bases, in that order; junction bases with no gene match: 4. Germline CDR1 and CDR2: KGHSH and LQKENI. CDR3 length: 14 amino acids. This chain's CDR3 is CASSPRQGVYEQYF. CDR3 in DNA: TGTGCCAGCTCACCGCGACAGGGGGTTTACGAGCAGTACTTC.

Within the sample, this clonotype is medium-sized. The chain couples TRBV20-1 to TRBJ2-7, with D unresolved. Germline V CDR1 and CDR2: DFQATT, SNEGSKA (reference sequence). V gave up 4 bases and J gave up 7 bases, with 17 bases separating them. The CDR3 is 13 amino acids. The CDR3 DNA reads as TGCAGTGCTACACCGGGCCCCGACTGGGAGCAGTACTTC. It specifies CSATPGPDWEQYF.

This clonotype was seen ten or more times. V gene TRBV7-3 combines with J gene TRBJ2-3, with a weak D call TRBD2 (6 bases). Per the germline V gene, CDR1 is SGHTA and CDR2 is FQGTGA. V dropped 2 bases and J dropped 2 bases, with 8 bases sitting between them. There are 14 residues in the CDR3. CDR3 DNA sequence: TGTGCCAGCAGCTTAGGGGGGATCACAGATACGCAGTATTTT. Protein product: CASSLGGITDTQYF.

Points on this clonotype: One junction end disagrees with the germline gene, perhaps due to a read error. For the CDR3, the DNA is TGTGCCAGCAGCTTAGTCAGGGGGCACACAGATATGCAGTATTTT. As protein: CASSLVRGHTDMQYF. The rearrangement joins TRBV7-8 to TRBJ2-3; 8 nucleotides match TRBD1. The CDR3 has 15 residues. Germline CDR1 and CDR2: SGHVS and FQNEAQ.

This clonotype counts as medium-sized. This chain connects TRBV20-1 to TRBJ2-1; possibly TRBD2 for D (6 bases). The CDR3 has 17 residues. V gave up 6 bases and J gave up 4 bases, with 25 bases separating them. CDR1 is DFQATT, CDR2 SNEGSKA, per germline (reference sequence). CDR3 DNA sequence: TGCAGTGCACGGGACTTAATCTCTATAGGGGCTTACAATGAGCAGTTCTTC. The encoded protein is CSARDLISIGAYNEQFF.

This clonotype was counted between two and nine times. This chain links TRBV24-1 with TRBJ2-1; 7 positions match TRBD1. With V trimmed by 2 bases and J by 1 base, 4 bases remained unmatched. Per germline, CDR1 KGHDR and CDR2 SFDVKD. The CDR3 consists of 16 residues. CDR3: CATSDSTGESYNEQFF. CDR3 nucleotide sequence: TGTGCCACCAGTGATTCCACAGGGGAGTCCTACAATGAGCAGTTCTTC.

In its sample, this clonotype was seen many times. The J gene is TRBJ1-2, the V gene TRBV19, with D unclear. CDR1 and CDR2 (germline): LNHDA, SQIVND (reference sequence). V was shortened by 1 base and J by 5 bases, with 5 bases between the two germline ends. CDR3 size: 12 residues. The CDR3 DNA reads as TGTGCCAGTAGTATAGCCGGTTATGGCTACACCTTC. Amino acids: CASSIAGYGYTF.

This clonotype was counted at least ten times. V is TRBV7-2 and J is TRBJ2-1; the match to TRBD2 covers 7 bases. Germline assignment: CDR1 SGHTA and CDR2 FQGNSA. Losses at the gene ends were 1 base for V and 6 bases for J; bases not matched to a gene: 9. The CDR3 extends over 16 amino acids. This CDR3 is CASSLVGTGRGNEQFF. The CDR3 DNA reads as TGTGCCAGCAGCTTAGTAGGAACGGGGAGGGGCAATGAGCAGTTCTTC.

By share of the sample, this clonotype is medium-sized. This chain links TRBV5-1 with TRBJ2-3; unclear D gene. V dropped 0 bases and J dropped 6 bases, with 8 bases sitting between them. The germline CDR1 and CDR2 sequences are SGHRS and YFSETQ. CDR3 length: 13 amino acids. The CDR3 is CASSLARFDTQYF. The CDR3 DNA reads TGCGCCAGCAGCTTGGCCAGGTTCGATACGCAGTATTTT.

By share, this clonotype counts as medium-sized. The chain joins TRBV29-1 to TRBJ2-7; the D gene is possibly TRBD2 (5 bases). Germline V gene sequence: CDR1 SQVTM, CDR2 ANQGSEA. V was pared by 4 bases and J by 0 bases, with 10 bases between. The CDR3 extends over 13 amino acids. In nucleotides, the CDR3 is TGCAGCGTTGCCGGAGGACCCTCCTACGAGCAGTACTTC. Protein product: CSVAGGPSYEQYF.

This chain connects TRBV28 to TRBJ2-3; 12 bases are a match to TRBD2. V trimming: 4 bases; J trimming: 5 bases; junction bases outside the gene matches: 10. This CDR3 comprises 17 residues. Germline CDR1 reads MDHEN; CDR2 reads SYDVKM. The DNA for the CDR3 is TGTGCCAGCAGTTCGCCACGGACTAGCGGGACCGGAGATACGCAGTATTTT. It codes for CASSSPRTSGTGDTQYF.

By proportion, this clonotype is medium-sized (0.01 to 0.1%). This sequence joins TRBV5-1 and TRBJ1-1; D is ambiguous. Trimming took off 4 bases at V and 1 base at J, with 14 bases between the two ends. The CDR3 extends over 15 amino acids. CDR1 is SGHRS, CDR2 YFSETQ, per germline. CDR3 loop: CASSRKAEGNTEAFF. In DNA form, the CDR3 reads TGCGCCAGCAGCCGGAAGGCGGAAGGGAACACTGAAGCTTTCTTT. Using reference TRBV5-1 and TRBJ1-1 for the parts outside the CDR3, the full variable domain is KAGVTQTPRYLIKTRGQQVTLSCSPISGHRSVSWYQQTPGQGLQFLFEYFSETQRNKGNFPGRFSGRQFSNSRSEMNVSTLELGDSALYLCASSRKAEGNTEAFFGQGTRLTVV.

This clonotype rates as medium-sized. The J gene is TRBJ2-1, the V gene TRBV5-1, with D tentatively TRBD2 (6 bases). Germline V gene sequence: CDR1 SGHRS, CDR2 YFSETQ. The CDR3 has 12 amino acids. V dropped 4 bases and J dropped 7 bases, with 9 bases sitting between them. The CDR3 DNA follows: TGCGCCAGCAGCGGAGGGAGTAATGAGCAGTTCTTC. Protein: CASSGGSNEQFF.

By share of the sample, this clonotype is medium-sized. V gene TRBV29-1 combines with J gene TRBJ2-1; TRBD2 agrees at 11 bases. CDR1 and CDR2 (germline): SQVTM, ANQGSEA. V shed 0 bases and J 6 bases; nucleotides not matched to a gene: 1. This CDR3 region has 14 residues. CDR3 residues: CSVEDSGRANEQFF. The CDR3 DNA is TGCAGCGTTGAAGATAGCGGGAGGGCCAATGAGCAGTTCTTC.

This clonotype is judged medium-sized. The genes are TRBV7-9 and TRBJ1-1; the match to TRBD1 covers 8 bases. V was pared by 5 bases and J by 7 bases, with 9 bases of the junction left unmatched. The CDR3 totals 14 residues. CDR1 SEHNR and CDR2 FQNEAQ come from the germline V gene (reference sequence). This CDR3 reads CASSHSGQVNEAFF. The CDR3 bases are TGTGCCAGCAGCCACTCGGGACAGGTTAATGAAGCTTTCTTT.

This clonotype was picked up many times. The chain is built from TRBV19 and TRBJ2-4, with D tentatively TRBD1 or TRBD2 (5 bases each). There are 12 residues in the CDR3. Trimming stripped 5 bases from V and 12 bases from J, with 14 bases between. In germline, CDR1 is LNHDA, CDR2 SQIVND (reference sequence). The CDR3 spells CASSQGDQTQYF. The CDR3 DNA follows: TGTGCCAGTAGTCAAGGGGACCAGACTCAGTACTTC.

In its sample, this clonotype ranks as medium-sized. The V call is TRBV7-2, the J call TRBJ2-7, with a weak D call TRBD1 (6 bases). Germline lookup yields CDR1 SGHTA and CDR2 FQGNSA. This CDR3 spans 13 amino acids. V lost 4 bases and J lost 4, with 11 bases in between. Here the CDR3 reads CASSSGTSYEQYF. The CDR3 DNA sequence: TGTGCCAGCAGCTCCGGGACATCATACGAGCAGTACTTC.

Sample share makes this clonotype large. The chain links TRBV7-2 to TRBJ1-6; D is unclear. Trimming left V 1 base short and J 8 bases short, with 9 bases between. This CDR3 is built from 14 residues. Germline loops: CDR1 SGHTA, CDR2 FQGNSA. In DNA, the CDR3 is TGTGCCAGCAGCTTAGTGGGCTTAGATTCACCCCTCCACTTT. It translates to CASSLVGLDSPLHF.

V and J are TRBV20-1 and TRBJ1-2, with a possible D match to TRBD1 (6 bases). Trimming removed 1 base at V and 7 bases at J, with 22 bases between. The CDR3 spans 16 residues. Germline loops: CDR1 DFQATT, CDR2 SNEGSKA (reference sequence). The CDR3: CSARGHRDAARFGYTF. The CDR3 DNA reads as TGCAGTGCTAGAGGGCACAGGGATGCGGCTCGGTTTGGCTACACCTTC.

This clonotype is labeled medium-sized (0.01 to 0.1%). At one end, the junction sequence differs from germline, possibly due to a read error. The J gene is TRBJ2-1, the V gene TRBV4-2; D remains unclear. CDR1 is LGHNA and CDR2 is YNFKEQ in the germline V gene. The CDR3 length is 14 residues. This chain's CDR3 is CASSQDTNLNAQFF. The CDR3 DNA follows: TGTGCCAGCAGCCAAGATACCAATTTAAATGCGCAGTTCTTC.

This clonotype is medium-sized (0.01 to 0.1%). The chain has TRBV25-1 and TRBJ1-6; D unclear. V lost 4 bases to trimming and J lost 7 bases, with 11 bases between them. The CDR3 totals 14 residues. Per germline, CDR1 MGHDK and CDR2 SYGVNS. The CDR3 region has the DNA TGTGCCAGCAGTGGCTCCGGAGAAAATTCACCCCTCCACTTT. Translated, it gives CASSGSGENSPLHF.

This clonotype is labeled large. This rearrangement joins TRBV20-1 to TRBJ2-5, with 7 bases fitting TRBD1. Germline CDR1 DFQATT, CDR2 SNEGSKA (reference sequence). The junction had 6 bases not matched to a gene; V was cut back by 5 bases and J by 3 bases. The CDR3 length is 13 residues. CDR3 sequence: CSAPDRAEETQYF. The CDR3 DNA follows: TGCAGTGCTCCCGACAGGGCGGAAGAGACCCAGTACTTC.